This TCR beta chain was obtained from a study of T cells in Graves' hyperthyroidism and ophthalmopathy. Template material for amplifying TCR beta CDR3 regions consisted of RNA transcripts. The HTBI set primed first-round TCR CDR3 RT-PCR. TCRdb re-derived calls from the multiplex PCR reads in MiXCR, one entry per CDR3 protein. This sample has hundreds of thousands of distinct CDR3 sequences, with approximately 15% found just once. CDR1 is LGHNA, CDR2 YSLEER, per germline. Trimming left V 2 bases short and J 5 bases short, with 15 bases between. This CDR3 comprises 15 residues. The blood was taken when hyperthyroidism was first diagnosed, before any ophthalmopathy symptoms showed up.

The chain recombines TRBV4-3 with TRBJ1-1; the D gene is possibly TRBD1 (6 bases). Sequences were obtained from blood. This clonotype was sampled from a woman aged 25 to 39 with Graves' hyperthyroidism that later progressed to Graves' ophthalmopathy. The CDR3 reads CASSQPTGGRTEAFF. CDR3 sequence (DNA): TGCGCCAGCAGCCAACCGACAGGAGGACGGACTGAAGCTTTCTTT.